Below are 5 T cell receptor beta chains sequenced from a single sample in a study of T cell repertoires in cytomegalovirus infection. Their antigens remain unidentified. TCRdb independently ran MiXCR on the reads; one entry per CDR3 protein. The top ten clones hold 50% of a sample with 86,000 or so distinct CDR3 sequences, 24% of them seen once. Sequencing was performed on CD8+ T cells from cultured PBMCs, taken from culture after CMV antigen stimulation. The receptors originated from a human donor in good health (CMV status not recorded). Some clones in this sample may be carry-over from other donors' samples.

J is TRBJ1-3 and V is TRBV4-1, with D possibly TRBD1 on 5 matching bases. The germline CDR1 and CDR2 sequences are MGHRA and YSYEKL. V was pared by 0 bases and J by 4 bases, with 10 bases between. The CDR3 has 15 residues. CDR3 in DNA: TGCGCCAGCAGCCAAGATAGAGGGGCCGGAAACACCATATATTTT. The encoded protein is CASSQDRGAGNTIYF.

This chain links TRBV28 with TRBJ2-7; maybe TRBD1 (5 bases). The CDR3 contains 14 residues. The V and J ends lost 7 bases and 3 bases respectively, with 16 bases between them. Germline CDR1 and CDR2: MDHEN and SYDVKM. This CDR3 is CASKDSAPFYEQYF. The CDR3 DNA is TGTGCCAGCAAAGACAGCGCACCTTTCTACGAGCAGTACTTC.

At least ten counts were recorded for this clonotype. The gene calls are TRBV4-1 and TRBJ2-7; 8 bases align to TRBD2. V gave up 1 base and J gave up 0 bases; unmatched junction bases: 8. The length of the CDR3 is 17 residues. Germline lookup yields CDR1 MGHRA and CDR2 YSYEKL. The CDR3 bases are TGCGCCAGCAGCCAAGGGCCAAAGAGCGGGAGCTCCTACGAGCAGTACTTC. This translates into CASSQGPKSGSSYEQYF.

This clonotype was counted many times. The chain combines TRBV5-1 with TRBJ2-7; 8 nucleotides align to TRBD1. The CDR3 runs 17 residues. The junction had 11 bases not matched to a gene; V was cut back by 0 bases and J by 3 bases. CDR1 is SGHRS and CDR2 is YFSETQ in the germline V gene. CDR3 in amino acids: CASSLASLDRVLYEQYF. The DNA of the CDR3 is TGCGCCAGCAGCTTGGCCTCGTTGGACAGGGTCCTCTACGAGCAGTACTTC.

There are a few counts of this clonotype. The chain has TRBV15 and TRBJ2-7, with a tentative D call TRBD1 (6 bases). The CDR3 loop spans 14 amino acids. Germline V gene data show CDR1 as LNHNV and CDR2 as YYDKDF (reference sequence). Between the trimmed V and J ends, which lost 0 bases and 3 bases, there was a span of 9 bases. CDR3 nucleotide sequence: TGTGCCACCAGCAGAGACTTACAGGGCTACGAGCAGTACTTC. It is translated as CATSRDLQGYEQYF.